This T cell receptor beta chain comes out of a study of cytomegalovirus exposure and HLA in healthy donors. Study results and caveats: The majority of TCR sequences were rare, yet some public TCRs appeared in many donors.

A multiplex PCR was run with 60 Vbeta primers and 13 Jbeta primers. Produced via immunoSEQ multiplex PCR; TCRdb's table is partial and in-frame only. This table has roughly 180,000 clones, 80% to 90% appearing once. Remarks on this clone: The antigen is unknown.

Trimming cost V 5 bases and J 0 bases, with 7 bases left between them. This CDR3 is 13 amino acids long. Germline V lookup: CDR1 SGHTA, CDR2 FQGNSA. Everyone who donated was a healthy bone marrow donor. This receptor was identified in a man between 18 and 35 years old in good health and CMV-seropositive. Sample: PBMCs. The J gene is TRBJ1-2, the V gene TRBV7-2; D is unclear. The CDR3 is CASSPKPNYGYTF. For the CDR3, the DNA is TGTGCCAGCAGCCCAAAGCCTAACTATGGCTACACCTTC. The variable domain in full, with the rest retrieved from reference TRBV7-2 and TRBJ1-2, is GAGVSQSPSNKVTEKGKDVELRCDPISGHTALYWYRQSLGQGLEFLIYFQGNSAPDKSGLPSDRFSAERTGGSVSTLTIQRTQQEDSAVYLCASSPKPNYGYTFGSGTRLTVV.